Each of the 18 T cell receptor beta chains below was sequenced from the same sample in a study of blood T cell repertoires in COVID-19. Sequencing was performed with immunoSEQ multiplex PCR; in TCRdb, only in-frame clones are kept and a portion is missing. The sample includes around 300,000 clones, around 83% of them seen just once. The source material was peripheral blood. Source of these receptors: a man in his thirties or forties with active or convalescent COVID-19.

The chain has TRBV2 and TRBJ2-7, with D tentatively TRBD2 (5 bases). The germline V gene encodes CDR1 SNHLY and CDR2 FYNNEI. This CDR3 is built from 14 residues. V lost 3 bases, J lost 6 bases, and 15 bases lay in between. CDR3: CASSEIGGSSEQYF. The CDR3, as DNA: TGTGCCAGCAGTGAGATAGGAGGCAGCTCCGAGCAGTACTTC.

This chain connects TRBV5-8 to TRBJ1-5; no clear D gene. The germline V gene has CDR1 SGHTS and CDR2 YDEGEE. V lost 7 bases, J lost 0 bases, and 14 bases lay in between. The CDR3 sequence is 15 residues long. The CDR3 protein is CASGIPGPSNQPQHF. Here the CDR3 DNA reads TGTGCCAGCGGCATCCCAGGCCCTAGCAATCAGCCCCAGCATTTT.

This clone was counted a few times. The chain couples TRBV6-4 to TRBJ2-2, with D possibly being TRBD2 (6 bases). The CDR3 is 16 amino acids. Per the germline V gene, CDR1 is MRHNA and CDR2 is SNTAGT. V lost 2 bases and J 1 base, leaving 11 bases between the germline ends. This chain's CDR3 is CASSDGAGRNTGELFF. CDR3 DNA sequence: TGTGCCAGCAGTGACGGGGCGGGGAGGAACACCGGGGAGCTGTTTTTT.

The chain recombines TRBV18 with TRBJ1-3; no clear D gene. The germline V gene encodes CDR1 KGHSH and CDR2 LQKENI. Trimming cost V 1 base and J 2 bases, with 12 bases left between them. CDR3 size: 16 residues. CDR3 loop: CASSPLELQTGNTIYF. The CDR3 DNA sequence: TGTGCCAGCTCACCACTTGAGCTCCAAACTGGAAACACCATATATTTT.

V and J are TRBV27 and TRBJ1-5, with a tentative D call TRBD1 (6 bases). Trimming cost V 5 bases and J 4 bases, with 18 bases left between them. Germline lookup yields CDR1 MNHEY and CDR2 SMNVEV (reference sequence). This CDR3 has 16 residues. This CDR3 reads CASSNLRQAVNQPQHF. In DNA, the CDR3 is TGTGCCAGCAGTAACCTCCGACAGGCTGTTAATCAGCCCCAGCATTTT.

V is TRBV10-3 and J is TRBJ2-7; TRBD2 is a possible D gene (7 bases). Trimming pared 10 bases from V and 2 bases from J, leaving 24 bases between. Germline assignment: CDR1 ENHRY and CDR2 SYGVKD. The CDR3 spans 16 residues. The CDR3 DNA reads as TGTGCCACTCTTCCCCCTGGGGGGGGCCCCACCTACGAGCAGTACTTC. As protein: CATLPPGGGPTYEQYF.

The genes are TRBV5-4 and TRBJ1-6; D is undetermined. This CDR3 is built from 15 residues. V gave up 2 bases and J gave up 8 bases, with 14 bases separating them. Germline CDR1 and CDR2: SGHNT and YYREEE (reference sequence). The CDR3 DNA reads TGTGCCAGCAGCTTCCTACTGGGCGATGATTCACCCCTCCACTTT. This encodes CASSFLLGDDSPLHF. The entire variable domain, with the rest obtained from reference TRBV5-4 and TRBJ1-6, is as follows: ETGVTQSPTHLIKTRGQQVTLRCSSQSGHNTVSWYQQALGQGPQFIFQYYREEENGRGNFPPRFSGLQFPNYSSELNVNALELDDSALYLCASSFLLGDDSPLHFGNGTRLTVT.

This clone came up once. V usage is TRBV28 and J usage is TRBJ1-1; D is undetermined. Trimming pared 4 bases from V and 1 base from J, leaving 4 bases between. Germline CDR1 MDHEN, CDR2 SYDVKM. The CDR3 is 12 amino acids. Here the CDR3 reads CASSWQNTEAFF. The CDR3 bases are TGTGCCAGCAGTTGGCAGAACACTGAAGCTTTCTTT.

The gene calls are TRBV13 and TRBJ2-3; 10 nucleotides align to TRBD2. The CDR3 loop spans 15 amino acids. Germline CDR1 PRHDT, CDR2 FYEKMQ (reference sequence). V trimming: 4 bases; J trimming: 4 bases; junction bases outside the gene matches: 5. CDR3 coding DNA: TGTGCCAGCAGCTCGAGCGGGAGGGGCGCAGATACGCAGTATTTT. Translating gives CASSSSGRGADTQYF. Complete variable domain (other parts from reference TRBV13 and TRBJ2-3): AAGVIQSPRHLIKEKRETATLKCYPIPRHDTVYWYQQGPGQDPQFLISFYEKMQSDKGSIPDRFSAQQFSDYHSELNMSSLELGDSALYFCASSSSGRGADTQYFGPGTRLTVL.

The chain combines TRBV5-5 with TRBJ1-5; no definite D call. The CDR3 spans 14 residues. Germline V gene data show CDR1 as SGHKS and CDR2 as YYEKEE (reference sequence). V shed 0 bases and J shed 2 bases, with 6 bases lying between them. The CDR3 spells CASSLAPGNQPQHF. DNA for the CDR3: TGTGCCAGCAGCTTGGCCCCAGGCAATCAGCCCCAGCATTTT.

The chain employs TRBV5-1 and TRBJ2-5; 7 bases fit TRBD2. V lost 4 bases, J lost 0 bases, and 6 bases stayed unmatched. This CDR3 has 15 amino acids. CDR1 and CDR2 from the germline V gene are SGHRS and YFSETQ. DNA for the CDR3: TGCGCCAGCAGCAGGACTGGGGGGGACCAAGAGACCCAGTACTTC. Its translation: CASSRTGGDQETQYF.

This clone has more than one count but fewer than ten. V and J are TRBV4-3 and TRBJ1-4; 11 bases are shared with TRBD1. With V trimmed by 5 bases and J by 0 bases, 5 bases remained unmatched. CDR3 length: 17 amino acids. Germline lookup yields CDR1 LGHNA and CDR2 YSLEER. This CDR3 is CASSEGQGAATNEKLFF. CDR3 in DNA: TGCGCCAGCAGCGAAGGACAGGGGGCCGCAACTAATGAAAAACTGTTTTTT.

The chain employs TRBV18 and TRBJ1-4; 7 nucleotides match TRBD1. Losses at the gene ends were 4 bases for V and 8 bases for J; bases not matched to a gene: 7. Germline V gives CDR1 KGHSH, CDR2 LQKENI. This CDR3 has 14 amino acids. Written as DNA, the CDR3 is TGTGCCAGCTCACGGGACAGCTTCGACGAAAAACTGTTTTTT. Amino acid sequence: CASSRDSFDEKLFF.

V gene TRBV5-1 combines with J gene TRBJ2-3, with 12 bases fitting TRBD2. The CDR3 has 18 residues. Germline V gives CDR1 SGHRS, CDR2 YFSETQ. J gave up 8 bases and V 10 bases, and 23 bases lay outside the gene matches. CDR3 sequence reads: CASSSWDKGLLAGGTQYF. The CDR3 DNA follows: TGCGCCTCCTCATCCTGGGACAAGGGCTTACTAGCGGGGGGTACGCAGTATTTT.

V is TRBV5-1 and J is TRBJ1-2; 9 bases are a match to TRBD1. V was clipped by 1 base and J by 8 bases; unmatched bases: 9. Looked up from germline, CDR1 is SGHRS and CDR2 is YFSETQ. CDR3 length equals 15 residues. The CDR3 sequence: CASSLPGGQGRGYTF. The CDR3 region has the DNA TGCGCCAGCAGCTTGCCAGGAGGACAGGGGAGGGGCTACACCTTC.

The chain employs TRBV2 and TRBJ2-1; 10 bases agree with TRBD2. Germline V lookup: CDR1 SNHLY, CDR2 FYNNEI. CDR3 length: 15 residues. J lost 9 bases, V lost 8 bases, and 13 bases had no gene match. The CDR3 here is CASPILAGDSGEQFF. The DNA of the CDR3 is TGTGCCAGCCCCATCCTAGCGGGAGACTCTGGTGAGCAGTTCTTC.

The V and J genes are TRBV5-1 and TRBJ1-6; TRBD1 matches at 11 bases. CDR3 size: 16 residues. With 10 bases clipped from V and 10 bases from J, the junction kept 16 bases outside the gene matches. Looked up from germline, CDR1 is SGHRS and CDR2 is YFSETQ. The CDR3 sequence: CAVLGTGGFSWSPLHF. CDR3 bases: TGCGCCGTTTTAGGGACAGGGGGGTTTAGCTGGTCACCCCTCCACTTT.

V is TRBV5-4 and J is TRBJ2-1; 11 bases are a match to TRBD2. The CDR3 length is 17 residues. Losses at the gene ends were 2 bases for V and 2 bases for J; bases not matched to a gene: 6. Looked up from germline, CDR1 is SGHNT and CDR2 is YYREEE (reference sequence). The CDR3 sequence: CASSLGLAGITYNEQFF. The CDR3 nucleotides are TGTGCCAGCAGCTTAGGACTAGCGGGTATTACCTACAATGAGCAGTTCTTC.